This T cell receptor (beta chain) derives from a study of control samples from healthy donors and cancer patients (dated by TCRdb to 2018 to 2021). Libraries came from the immunoSEQ multiplex PCR assay. Sourced from immuneACCESS, this table was stored by TCRdb with only in-frame sequences that have V and J called. A share of the clones is absent; for the studies checked, an unresolved V gene accounts for under half, and the remainder has no known explanation. Here the sample has tens of thousands of clones; roughly 85% occur a single time. The ten largest clonotypes hold roughly 2.8% of the sample. The CDR3 covers 13 residues, taking in both the cysteine and the phenylalanine. Kept here is only the CDR3 DNA, which spans 39 bases and is read in frame from base 1. The germline ends are 13 bases apart after V is trimmed by 7 bases and J by 4 bases. As encoded in the germline V gene (reference sequence), CDR1 is LNHDA while CDR2 is SQIVND.

This clone turned up a few times. It lacks a known antigen. Within one base of it there is no much larger clone, and no base qualities were kept. This clonotype was sampled from a woman between 45 and 60 years old with lung cancer. The sample comprised PBMCs. The V gene is TRBV19 and the J gene is TRBJ1-1; too little of a D gene remains to name it. Here the CDR3 is given as CASKESPGTEAFF. The nucleotides read TGTGCCAGTAAAGAGTCCCCGGGCACTGAAGCTTTCTTT.